The clone carrying this TCR beta chain appeared many times. V shed 0 bases and J 6 bases; nucleotides not matched to a gene: 5. The CDR3 sequence is 15 residues long. Looked up from germline, CDR1 is MGHRA and CDR2 is YSYEKL. Unique molecular identifiers were incorporated into the prepared TCRbeta library. Via MiXCR, TCRdb re-called the PCR reads, giving one row per CDR3 protein. In the table there are under 300,000 distinct CDR3 sequences, over 9.5% of which are singletons. This entry is derived from a study of T-cell reconstitution after alpha-beta-depleted transplantation in children. The sample in question was PBMCs from the stem cell graft donor, obtained from the stem cell graft. The genes are TRBV4-1 and TRBJ2-1; TRBD2 matches at 7 bases. The origin of this receptor is a human donor who donated a stem cell graft to a child with SCID. The CDR3 loop is CASSQDARGVNEQFF. CDR3 nucleotides: TGCGCCAGCAGCCAAGATGCCCGGGGGGTCAATGAGCAGTTCTTC.